These 4 T cell receptor beta chains came from one sample sequenced in a study of Ad26.COV2.S vaccination and SARS-CoV-2 variants. Using immunoSEQ multiplex PCR, the repertoire was profiled, and TCRdb retains in-frame clones only, with some absent. The sample yields about 320,000 clones, about 82% seen once. Noted treatment: 15 to 20 received Ad26.COV2.S at low or high dose, single or two shots; a few received placebo; per-sample allocation not given. Specimens were obtained on day 63 following the first vaccine or placebo injection. This specimen was peripheral blood, taken in a trial of Ad26.COV2.S vaccine versus placebo. The receptor set was obtained from a person between 18 and 59 years old who received the Ad26.COV2.S COVID-19 vaccine or a placebo.

The chain links TRBV2 to TRBJ2-5; 14 positions match TRBD2. J gave up 4 bases and V 8 bases, and 18 bases lay outside the gene matches. There are 19 residues in the CDR3. Germline V gene lookup returns CDR1 SNHLY and CDR2 FYNNEI. The CDR3 region is CASEGTPGLAGAFGETQYF. The DNA for the CDR3 is TGTGCCAGCGAGGGAACACCGGGACTAGCGGGGGCTTTTGGAGAGACCCAGTACTTC.

This chain links TRBV4-1 with TRBJ2-2; D remains unclear. Germline CDR1 is MGHRA and CDR2 is YSYEKL. V lost 5 bases to trimming and J lost 3 bases, with 7 bases between them. This CDR3 spans 13 amino acids. CDR3 amino acids: CASSKTYTGELFF. The CDR3 region has the DNA TGCGCCAGCAGCAAAACGTACACCGGGGAGCTGTTTTTT.

The rearrangement joins TRBV25-1 to TRBJ2-7; no definite D call. This CDR3 has 10 residues. CDR1 MGHDK and CDR2 SYGVNS come from the germline V gene. Between the trimmed V and J ends, which lost 0 bases and 6 bases, there was a span of 0 bases. This CDR3 is CASSEYEQYF. The DNA for the CDR3 is TGTGCCAGCAGTGAATACGAGCAGTACTTC.

The rearrangement links TRBV6-2 or TRBV6-3 to TRBJ2-2; no clear D gene. This CDR3 comprises 13 residues. CDR1 MNHEY and CDR2 SVGEGT come from the germline V gene. Trimming cost V 6 bases and J 4 bases, with 9 bases left between them. The CDR3 loop reads CASSNTATGELFF. The CDR3 DNA is TGTGCCAGCAGCAACACCGCCACCGGGGAGCTGTTTTTT.